The 24 T cell receptor beta chains below all came from one sample that was sequenced in a study of blood T cell repertoires in COVID-19. The assay was immunoSEQ multiplex PCR, and TCRdb's table has in-frame clones only and misses some. The sample includes approximately 90,000 clones, around three quarters seen only once; the top ten take 19%. Sequencing was performed on peripheral blood. Receptor source: an elderly woman with acute or convalescent COVID-19.

The rearrangement uses TRBV19 and TRBJ2-5; 9 nucleotides match TRBD1. Germline V gene data show CDR1 as LNHDA and CDR2 as SQIVND (reference sequence). Losses at the gene ends were 5 bases for V and 4 bases for J; bases not matched to a gene: 2. CDR3 length: 13 amino acids. The CDR3 coding sequence is TGTGCCAGTAGTTTACAGGGGGCAGAGACCCAGTACTTC. Encoded protein: CASSLQGAETQYF.

The J gene is TRBJ1-5, the V gene TRBV7-8, with 7 bases identical to TRBD1. The trim removed 5 bases at V and 6 bases at J, leaving 13 bases unmatched. CDR1 and CDR2 (germline): SGHVS, FQNEAQ. This CDR3 region has 16 residues. For the CDR3, the DNA is TGTGCCAGCAGCCCGACAGGGAGTGTGGGTGCTCAGCCCCAGCATTTT. Translation gives CASSPTGSVGAQPQHF. The full variable domain, in which reference TRBV7-8 and TRBJ1-5 provide the parts outside the CDR3, is GAGVSQSPRYKVAKRGQDVALRCDPISGHVSLFWYQQALGQGPEFLTYFQNEAQLDKSGLPSDRFFAERPEGSVSTLKIQRTQQEDSAVYLCASSPTGSVGAQPQHFGDGTRLSIL.

The chain is built from TRBV21-1 and TRBJ1-1. TRBV21-1 is shown as a pseudogene. This CDR3 region has 15 residues. The CDR3, as DNA: TGTGCCAGCAAGAGGAAGTCGGTGATGAACACTGAAGCTTTCTTT. Translating it yields CASKRKSVMNTEAFF.

This clone has only a few counts. The V call is TRBV7-6, the J call TRBJ1-1, with 8 bases aligning to TRBD1. V shed 2 bases and J 4 bases; nucleotides not matched to a gene: 6. The CDR3 contains 15 residues. Germline V lookup: CDR1 SGHVS, CDR2 FNYEAQ. CDR3 DNA sequence: TGTGCCAGCAGCTTACGCGGACAGGGATCCACTGAAGCTTTCTTT. This encodes CASSLRGQGSTEAFF.

This clone was counted a few times. V gene TRBV7-3 combines with J gene TRBJ2-7, with D unresolved. CDR3 length: 15 amino acids. Trimming left V 1 base short and J 6 bases short, with 16 bases between. Per germline, CDR1 SGHTA and CDR2 FQGTGA. CDR3 region: CASSLSWAPSAEQYF. The CDR3 bases are TGTGCCAGCAGCTTAAGCTGGGCCCCCTCGGCCGAGCAGTACTTC.

This clone was seen a single time. This chain connects TRBV28 to TRBJ1-5; no clear D gene. The CDR3 has 14 amino acids. Germline lookup yields CDR1 MDHEN and CDR2 SYDVKM. Trimming stripped 8 bases from V and 6 bases from J, with 17 bases between. CDR3 nucleotide sequence: TGTGCCAGCGGCCGGGGAGAGGGCATTCAGCCCCAGCATTTT. It codes for CASGRGEGIQPQHF.

The gene calls are TRBV5-1 and TRBJ2-7, with unresolved D. CDR3 size: 13 residues. The V end was cut by 4 bases, the J end by 2 bases, with 10 bases between. Per germline, CDR1 SGHRS and CDR2 YFSETQ. The CDR3 bases are TGCGCCAGCAGCACAGACGGTACCTACGAGCAGTACTTC. The encoded protein is CASSTDGTYEQYF.

This clone occurred a few times. The same CDR3 can be traced to other DNA sequences in this sample. The chain combines TRBV7-2 with TRBJ2-7; 10 nucleotides match TRBD1. The germline V gene encodes CDR1 SGHTA and CDR2 FQGNSA. V shed 4 bases, J shed 4 bases, and the junction held 4 bases outside the gene matches. CDR3 length equals 14 residues. The CDR3 bases are TGTGCCAGCAGCTCCGGGACAGGGGTTTACGAGCAGTACTTC. Encoded protein: CASSSGTGVYEQYF.

The chain combines TRBV23-1 with TRBJ2-7, with 9 bases aligning to TRBD2. Being an ORF, TRBV23-1 has a function that is uncertain. Trimming cost V 7 bases and J 2 bases; bases outside gene matches: 9. This CDR3 has 15 amino acids. CDR3 nucleotides: TGCGCCAGCACCGGGGGCCTAGCGGGGACCTACGAGCAGTACTTC. Protein product: CASTGGLAGTYEQYF.

V is TRBV19 and J is TRBJ2-5, with D possibly TRBD1 on 5 matching bases. The CDR3 is 16 amino acids. The germline gives CDR1 LNHDA, CDR2 SQIVND (reference sequence). V dropped 1 base and J dropped 0 bases, with 12 bases sitting between them. The CDR3 protein is CASSIGGAPYQETQYF. As DNA, the CDR3 is TGTGCCAGTAGTATAGGTGGGGCACCGTACCAAGAGACCCAGTACTTC. Full variable domain (rest looked up from reference TRBV19 and TRBJ2-5): DGGITQSPKYLFRKEGQNVTLSCEQNLNHDAMYWYRQDPGQGLRLIYYSQIVNDFQKGDIAEGYSVSREKKESFPLTVTSAQKNPTAFYLCASSIGGAPYQETQYFGPGTRLLVL.

This chain uses TRBV11-2 with TRBJ2-7; no clear D gene. V lost 1 base, J lost 7 bases, and 5 bases lay in between. CDR3 size: 11 residues. CDR1 and CDR2 from the germline V gene are SGHAT and FQNNGV. CDR3 coding DNA: TGTGCCAGCAGCTTAGCGAGAGAGCAGTACTTC. This codes for CASSLAREQYF.

This clone was detected only a few times. The chain is built from TRBV10-3 and TRBJ2-3, with a tentative D call TRBD1 (6 bases). Germline lookup yields CDR1 ENHRY and CDR2 SYGVKD. This CDR3 spans 13 amino acids. V dropped 8 bases and J dropped 6 bases, with 15 bases sitting between them. In DNA, the CDR3 is TGTGCCATCTCAGCTCAGGGGATCGATACGCAGTATTTT. It yields the protein CAISAQGIDTQYF.

This clone was seen a handful of times. J is TRBJ2-5 and V is TRBV7-3, with 8 bases matching TRBD2. V gave up 6 bases and J gave up 5 bases; unmatched junction bases: 11. CDR1 is SGHTA, CDR2 FQGTGA, per germline. The length of the CDR3 is 15 residues. The CDR3: CASSPGTSRTETQYF. In nucleotides, the CDR3 is TGTGCCAGCAGTCCGGGGACTAGTCGGACTGAGACCCAGTACTTC. The full variable domain, in which reference TRBV7-3 and TRBJ2-5 provide the parts outside the CDR3, is GAGVSQTPSNKVTEKGKYVELRCDPISGHTALYWYRQSLGQGPEFLIYFQGTGAADDSGLPNDRFFAVRPEGSVSTLKIQRTERGDSAVYLCASSPGTSRTETQYFGPGTRLLVL.

This chain connects TRBV12-3 or TRBV12-4 to TRBJ1-6; a possible D gene is TRBD1 (6 bases). The length of the CDR3 is 13 residues. The V end lost 7 bases, the J end lost 10 bases, and 14 bases lay between the germline ends. CDR3 sequence (DNA): TGTGCCAGCACCATGACAGGTCGCTCACCCCTCCACTTT. It codes for CASTMTGRSPLHF.

The gene calls are TRBV27 and TRBJ2-5; 7 nucleotides align to TRBD2. Germline V gene lookup returns CDR1 MNHEY and CDR2 SMNVEV (reference sequence). This CDR3 is built from 16 residues. J lost 1 base, V lost 1 base, and 6 bases had no gene match. The chain's CDR3 is CASSLFPSGGQETQYF. The CDR3 DNA reads as TGTGCCAGCAGTTTATTCCCTAGCGGAGGCCAAGAGACCCAGTACTTC.

This clone has just a few counts. CDR3: CASSLDQGVGSPLHF. CDR3 sequence (DNA): TGTGCCAGCAGCTTGGATCAGGGGGTGGGTTCACCCCTCCACTTT. V gene TRBV5-4 combines with J gene TRBJ1-6; 7 bases map to TRBD1. The CDR3 runs to 15 residues. Trimming at V came to 0 bases and at J to 9 bases, leaving 6 bases not matched to a gene. From germline, CDR1 is SGHNT and CDR2 YYREEE (reference sequence).

V is TRBV6-5 and J is TRBJ2-5; TRBD2 matches at 8 bases. V shed 7 bases and J 2 bases; nucleotides not matched to a gene: 9. There are 15 residues in the CDR3. CDR1 is MNHEY, CDR2 SVGAGI, per germline. The CDR3 bases are TGTGCCAGCAACGATATACTAGCGGTTCAAGAGACCCAGTACTTC. It yields the protein CASNDILAVQETQYF.

The chain uses TRBV11-2 and TRBJ2-5; TRBD1 agrees at 8 bases. Germline CDR1 reads SGHAT; CDR2 reads FQNNGV. The CDR3 runs 15 residues. The J segment lost 4 bases and the V segment lost 6 bases, leaving 10 bases of the junction unmatched. The CDR3 region is CASRPGQGVLETQYF. CDR3 DNA: TGTGCCAGCAGGCCTGGACAGGGAGTTTTAGAGACCCAGTACTTC.

In its sample, this clone was seen once. V and J are TRBV6-5 and TRBJ2-2; the D gene is possibly TRBD2 (6 bases). V shed 6 bases and J shed 7 bases, with 18 bases lying between them. This CDR3 contains 15 residues. Germline CDR1 MNHEY, CDR2 SVGAGI. The chain's CDR3 is CASRLWREVGGELFF. In DNA, the CDR3 is TGTGCCAGCAGGCTATGGAGGGAGGTCGGCGGGGAGCTGTTTTTT.

The rearrangement uses TRBV6-2 or TRBV6-3 and TRBJ2-1; TRBD2 agrees at 10 bases. Germline values: CDR1 MNHEY, CDR2 SVGEGT. The CDR3 spans 15 residues. V dropped 7 bases and J dropped 7; count of bases not matched to a gene: 10. The CDR3 spells CASTPQEREGNEQFF. The DNA of the CDR3 is TGTGCCAGCACCCCACAGGAGCGGGAGGGGAATGAGCAGTTCTTC.

This sequence joins TRBV5-5 and TRBJ2-2, with 7 bases lining up with TRBD1. The CDR3 extends over 13 amino acids. The ends lost 6 bases at V and 4 bases at J; junction bases unmatched: 3. Germline V lookup: CDR1 SGHKS, CDR2 YYEKEE (reference sequence). The CDR3 DNA reads TGTGCCAGCAAAACAGGGGCCACCGGGGAGCTGTTTTTT. It yields the protein CASKTGATGELFF.

The chain links TRBV7-9 to TRBJ1-6; no clear D. Deletions cut 5 bases from V and 0 bases from J, with 5 bases between. Germline CDR1 reads SEHNR; CDR2 reads FQNEAQ (reference sequence). The CDR3 contains 14 residues. The CDR3 sequence is CASSPSSYNSPLHF. The CDR3 DNA sequence: TGTGCCAGCAGCCCGAGCTCCTATAATTCACCCCTCCACTTT.

J is TRBJ2-2 and V is TRBV30; tentatively, D is TRBD1 (6 bases). V was pared by 8 bases and J by 3 bases, with 16 bases between. Germline V CDR1 and CDR2: GTSNPN, SVGIG (reference sequence). The CDR3 extends over 14 amino acids. Written as DNA, the CDR3 is TGTGCCGGGTTGGACAGAGTTCACACCGGGGAGCTGTTTTTT. Amino acid sequence: CAGLDRVHTGELFF.

The chain uses TRBV5-1 and TRBJ2-2, with 8 bases matching TRBD1. After removal of 4 bases from V and 5 bases from J, the junction contained 7 bases not matched to a gene. CDR1 SGHRS and CDR2 YFSETQ come from the germline V gene. This CDR3 contains 15 residues. CDR3 DNA sequence: TGCGCCAGCAGCCTGGGACAGGTGGCGACCGGGGAGCTGTTTTTT. Protein product: CASSLGQVATGELFF.